This is a list of T cell receptor beta chains from one sample in a study of blood T cells in healthy people across ages. TCRdb ran MiXCR on the 5' RACE reads and lists one entry per CDR3 protein. The repertoire holds approximately 290,000 distinct CDR3 sequences, with 25% to 30% as singletons. The sequenced sample consisted of blood. The source of these receptors is a woman aged 70 to 79 in good health. Both conserved end residues are part of each CDR3. Fields, in order: V gene, clone size, J gene, D gene, CDR3 protein, CDR3 DNA. The D gene is left open where the match is weak. Some rows have no size entry. The others give once, few or many, or a class for an expanded clone.

v_call: TRBV6-6
clone_size: NA
j_call: TRBJ1-5
d_call: TRBD1
cdr3_aa: CASSHRGTQPQHF
cdr3_nt: TGTGCCAGCAGCCACAGGGGAACACAGCCCCAGCATTTT

v_call: TRBV5-1
clone_size: many
j_call: TRBJ2-7
d_call: NA
cdr3_aa: CASSSGDNGIRYEQYF
cdr3_nt: TGCGCCAGCAGCTCCGGGGACAATGGGATCCGTTACGAGCAGTACTTC

v_call: TRBV12-3/TRBV12-4
clone_size: NA
j_call: TRBJ2-5
d_call: TRBD2
cdr3_aa: CASSSEIAGGQQTQYF
cdr3_nt: TGTGCCAGCAGTTCGGAGATAGCGGGGGGGCAGCAGACCCAGTACTTC

v_call: TRBV6-5
clone_size: NA
j_call: TRBJ2-2
d_call: NA
cdr3_aa: CASSSPAPGTANTGELFF
cdr3_nt: TGTGCCAGCAGTTCCCCAGCCCCCGGGACGGCGAACACCGGGGAGCTGTTTTTT

v_call: TRBV12-3/TRBV12-4
clone_size: NA
j_call: TRBJ2-5
d_call: NA
cdr3_aa: CASSPREVAKETQYF
cdr3_nt: TGTGCCAGCAGTCCGAGGGAGGTAGCGAAAGAGACCCAGTACTTC

v_call: TRBV20-1
clone_size: NA
j_call: TRBJ2-1
d_call: NA
cdr3_aa: CSARVPPGLELGNNNEQFF
cdr3_nt: TGCAGTGCTAGAGTCCCGCCGGGACTCGAGTTGGGGAACAACAATGAGCAGTTCTTC

v_call: TRBV3-1
clone_size: few
j_call: TRBJ2-6
d_call: NA
cdr3_aa: CASSNGAGANVLTF
cdr3_nt: TGTGCCAGCAGCAACGGGGCTGGGGCCAACGTCCTGACTTTC

v_call: TRBV27
clone_size: few
j_call: TRBJ1-2
d_call: NA
cdr3_aa: CASSLSGAPAKPNYGYTF
cdr3_nt: TGTGCCAGCAGTTTATCGGGTGCACCTGCGAAACCAAACTATGGCTACACCTTC

v_call: TRBV7-3
clone_size: NA
j_call: TRBJ2-3
d_call: NA
cdr3_aa: CASSFGSTDTQYF
cdr3_nt: TGTGCCAGCAGCTTTGGAAGCACAGATACGCAGTATTTT

v_call: TRBV20-1
clone_size: many
j_call: TRBJ2-7
d_call: NA
cdr3_aa: CSARMTISYEQYF
cdr3_nt: TGCAGTGCTAGAATGACAATCTCCTACGAGCAGTACTTC

v_call: TRBV25-1
clone_size: NA
j_call: TRBJ2-1
d_call: TRBD2
cdr3_aa: CASSGLAGGLYNEQFF
cdr3_nt: TGTGCCAGCAGTGGCCTGGCGGGAGGCCTCTACAATGAGCAGTTCTTC

v_call: TRBV20-1
clone_size: few
j_call: TRBJ1-1
d_call: TRBD1
cdr3_aa: CSARRDRVDPPFF
cdr3_nt: TGCAGTGCTAGAAGGGACAGGGTAGATCCTCCTTTCTTT

v_call: TRBV4-1
clone_size: NA
j_call: TRBJ2-5
d_call: NA
cdr3_aa: CASSQDGGGSSPFF
cdr3_nt: TGCGCCAGCAGCCAAGATGGAGGGGGATCGAGCCCGTTCTTC

v_call: TRBV28
clone_size: NA
j_call: TRBJ1-3
d_call: NA
cdr3_aa: CASRRIGNTIYF
cdr3_nt: TGTGCCAGCCGACGGATTGGAAACACCATATATTTT

v_call: TRBV5-1
clone_size: NA
j_call: TRBJ2-7
d_call: NA
cdr3_aa: CASSLGNVNQGGEQYF
cdr3_nt: TGCGCCAGCAGCTTGGGGAACGTAAATCAGGGCGGCGAGCAGTACTTC

v_call: TRBV15
clone_size: NA
j_call: TRBJ2-5
d_call: NA
cdr3_aa: CATSPGGSKETQYF
cdr3_nt: TGTGCCACCAGCCCCGGGGGTAGCAAAGAGACCCAGTACTTC

v_call: TRBV14
clone_size: NA
j_call: TRBJ1-3
d_call: NA
cdr3_aa: CASSQQVGSGNTIYF
cdr3_nt: TGTGCCAGCAGCCAGCAAGTCGGGTCTGGAAACACCATATATTTT

v_call: TRBV7-6
clone_size: NA
j_call: TRBJ2-5
d_call: NA
cdr3_aa: CASSLTMQEAQYF
cdr3_nt: TGTGCCAGCAGCTTAACGATGCAAGAGGCCCAGTACTTC

v_call: TRBV9
clone_size: few
j_call: TRBJ2-6
d_call: TRBD2
cdr3_aa: CASSVLAGARSGANVLTF
cdr3_nt: TGTGCCAGCAGCGTCCTAGCGGGAGCGAGGTCTGGGGCCAACGTCCTGACTTTC

v_call: TRBV28
clone_size: few
j_call: TRBJ2-5
d_call: TRBD2
cdr3_aa: CASSPRTSGSNKQYF
cdr3_nt: TGTGCCAGCAGTCCTCGGACTAGCGGGAGTAACAAGCAGTACTTC

v_call: TRBV4-3
clone_size: few
j_call: TRBJ1-5
d_call: TRBD1
cdr3_aa: CASSQDWTDRGHQPQHF
cdr3_nt: TGCGCCAGCAGCCAAGATTGGACGGACAGGGGGCACCAGCCCCAGCATTTT

v_call: TRBV28
clone_size: few
j_call: TRBJ2-1
d_call: TRBD2
cdr3_aa: CASSFSGLAGGTEQFF
cdr3_nt: TGTGCCAGCAGTTTTTCGGGACTAGCGGGAGGGACTGAGCAGTTCTTC

v_call: TRBV3-1
clone_size: NA
j_call: TRBJ2-7
d_call: NA
cdr3_aa: CASSQAAERYYEQYF
cdr3_nt: TGTGCCAGCAGCCAAGCGGCAGAACGATACTACGAGCAGTACTTC

v_call: TRBV18
clone_size: NA
j_call: TRBJ1-4
d_call: NA
cdr3_aa: CASSPSDEKLSF
cdr3_nt: TGTGCCAGCTCACCATCTGATGAAAAACTGTCTTTT

v_call: TRBV20-1
clone_size: NA
j_call: TRBJ2-2
d_call: NA
cdr3_aa: CSASRGTGELFF
cdr3_nt: TGCAGTGCTAGTCGCGGGACCGGGGAGCTGTTTTTT

v_call: TRBV20-1
clone_size: NA
j_call: TRBJ2-4
d_call: NA
cdr3_aa: CSATTGDDLAKNIQYF
cdr3_nt: TGCAGTGCTACAACAGGAGATGATTTAGCCAAAAACATTCAGTACTTC

v_call: TRBV7-2
clone_size: NA
j_call: TRBJ2-7
d_call: NA
cdr3_aa: CASSPSKAYEQYF
cdr3_nt: TGTGCCAGCAGCCCTTCGAAGGCCTACGAGCAGTACTTC

v_call: TRBV9
clone_size: few
j_call: TRBJ1-3
d_call: NA
cdr3_aa: CASSARLRDTAIYF
cdr3_nt: TGTGCCAGCAGCGCACGCCTCAGGGATACGGCCATATATTTT